The next 14 T cell receptor beta chains were all read from a single sample in a study of PD-1 blockade in classical Hodgkin lymphoma. This table comes from immunoSEQ multiplex PCR, and its TCRdb copy is limited to in-frame clones, with some not included. The data show tens of thousands of clones, roughly 89% seen once. Indicated time point: cycle 4 day 1 (C4D1), after 5 to 7 weeks of nivolumab. Brentuximab vedotin exposure varied among the patients, all of whom had relapsed after autologous stem cell transplantation. This specimen was peripheral blood mononuclear cells (PBMCs), taken before the fourth cycle of nivolumab. All receptors derive from a human donor with classical Hodgkin lymphoma.

This chain joins TRBV6-5 and TRBJ1-5; maybe TRBD1 (5 bases). V was shortened by 2 bases and J by 6 bases, with 8 bases between the two germline ends. The length of the CDR3 is 13 residues. CDR1 and CDR2 from the germline V gene are MNHEY and SVGAGI. CDR3 residues: CASSYGGTQPQHF. The DNA of the CDR3 is TGTGCCAGCAGTTACGGCGGGACTCAGCCCCAGCATTTT.

The V and J genes are TRBV6-1 and TRBJ2-5, with D tentatively TRBD1 (6 bases). This CDR3 region has 14 residues. With 6 bases removed from V and 0 bases from J, the gap between germline ends came to 11 bases. Germline loops: CDR1 MNHNS, CDR2 SASEGT. CDR3 nucleotide sequence: TGTGCCAGCAGGCAAGGGGGTAACCAAGAGACCCAGTACTTC. Protein product: CASRQGGNQETQYF.

The chain links TRBV29-1 to TRBJ2-7; no firm D call. The CDR3 contains 12 residues. Germline CDR1 SQVTM, CDR2 ANQGSEA. The germline V and J ends were trimmed by 5 bases and 2 bases, with 10 bases remaining between them. This CDR3 is CSVRARPYEQYF. DNA of the CDR3: TGCAGCGTTAGAGCCAGGCCCTACGAGCAGTACTTC.

The V call is TRBV6-1, the J call TRBJ2-3; D might be TRBD1 (5 bases). The germline V gene has CDR1 MNHNS and CDR2 SASEGT. The CDR3 consists of 16 residues. The V gene lost 4 bases and the J gene lost 11 bases, with 25 bases spanning the gap. In DNA form, the CDR3 reads TGTGCCAGCAGTGCCCGCCCCAGGGAAACTGCTGGTTTGCAGTATTTT. Translating gives CASSARPRETAGLQYF.

The CDR3 sequence: CASSPLGYVDNEQFF. CDR3 sequence (DNA): TGCGCCAGCAGCCCGCTCGGGTATGTCGACAATGAGCAGTTCTTC. The V and J genes are TRBV5-1 and TRBJ2-1, with D hard to call. Germline V gene lookup returns CDR1 SGHRS and CDR2 YFSETQ. V was pared by 4 bases and J by 5 bases, with 16 bases between. This CDR3 has 15 residues. Looking up the rest from reference TRBV5-1 and TRBJ2-1 gives the full variable domain: KAGVTQTPRYLIKTRGQQVTLSCSPISGHRSVSWYQQTPGQGLQFLFEYFSETQRNKGNFPGRFSGRQFSNSRSEMNVSTLELGDSALYLCASSPLGYVDNEQFFGPGTRLTVL.

J is TRBJ1-4 and V is TRBV25-1; D unresolved. The germline gives CDR1 MGHDK, CDR2 SYGVNS. V lost 7 bases, J lost 2 bases, and 20 bases lay in between. The CDR3 is made up of 17 amino acids. CDR3 in DNA: TGTGCCAGCACGGGCGCGATTGGGCCGGGTACTAATGAAAAACTGTTTTTT. It translates to CASTGAIGPGTNEKLFF.

The chain recombines TRBV29-1 with TRBJ1-5, with 7 nucleotides matching TRBD1. Unmatched junction bases numbered 9, after V lost 6 bases and J lost 4 bases. Germline CDR1 is SQVTM and CDR2 is ANQGSEA. This CDR3 has 14 residues. In DNA form, the CDR3 reads TGCAGCGTGAGGGGACAGTCCCTAAATCAGCCCCAGCATTTT. Its translation is CSVRGQSLNQPQHF. Based on the CDR3 plus reference TRBV29-1 and TRBJ1-5, the full variable domain is SAVISQKPSRDICQRGTSLTIQCQVDSQVTMMFWYRQQPGQSLTLIATANQGSEATYESGFVIDKFPISRPNLTFSTLTVSNMSPEDSSIYLCSVRGQSLNQPQHFGDGTRLSIL.

This chain links TRBV11-2 with TRBJ1-1; D unclear. Deletions cut 5 bases from V and 8 bases from J, with 9 bases between. The CDR3 is 11 amino acids. In germline, CDR1 is SGHAT, CDR2 FQNNGV. This CDR3 reads CASSTDEEAFF. CDR3 coding DNA: TGTGCCAGCAGCACAGATGAAGAAGCTTTCTTT. The full variable domain, rest sourced from reference TRBV11-2 and TRBJ1-1, is EAGVAQSPRYKIIEKRQSVAFWCNPISGHATLYWYQQILGQGPKLLIQFQNNGVVDDSQLPKDRFSAERLKGVDSTLKIQPAKLEDSAVYLCASSTDEEAFFGQGTRLTVV.

V is TRBV10-1 and J is TRBJ1-1; D remains unclear. CDR1 is WNHNN, CDR2 SYGVQD, per germline (reference sequence). The V end was cut by 3 bases, the J end by 1 base, with 9 bases between. The CDR3 sequence is 14 residues long. The CDR3 DNA sequence: TGCGCCAGCAGTGAAAGACCAGAGAACACTGAAGCTTTCTTT. Protein product: CASSERPENTEAFF.

This clone was detected once. V usage is TRBV4-2 and J usage is TRBJ2-3; 7 nucleotides line up with TRBD2. J was trimmed by 2 bases and V by 6 bases; bases with no gene match: 5. CDR1 LGHNA and CDR2 YNFKEQ come from the germline V gene. This CDR3 spans 14 amino acids. The CDR3 loop reads CASRGLAVTDTQYF. CDR3 bases: TGTGCCAGCAGGGGGCTAGCGGTCACAGATACGCAGTATTTT.

This clone was counted a single time. Here the CDR3 DNA reads TGTGCCAGCAGCCGTACTAGCGGGGGGGCCTATGAGCAGTTCTTC. This translates into CASSRTSGGAYEQFF. The chain couples TRBV27 to TRBJ2-1; 13 bases align to TRBD2. CDR1 and CDR2 (germline): MNHEY, SMNVEV (reference sequence). The J segment lost 8 bases and the V segment lost 6 bases, leaving 7 bases of the junction unmatched. The CDR3 consists of 15 residues.

This chain links TRBV7-9 with TRBJ2-7; D is undetermined. V lost 3 bases and J lost 5, with 11 bases in between. CDR3 size: 13 residues. Germline assignment: CDR1 SEHNR and CDR2 FQNEAQ (reference sequence). In DNA, the CDR3 is TGTGCCAGCAGCTTTTCGTGGGCAAACGAGCAGTACTTC. Translated, it gives CASSFSWANEQYF.

The chain combines TRBV5-1 with TRBJ1-6; D is ambiguous. Trimming shortened V by 8 bases and J by 9 bases, and 6 bases separated the two germline ends. The CDR3 is made up of 10 amino acids. Germline CDR1 reads SGHRS; CDR2 reads YFSETQ. The CDR3 spells CARPGSPLHF. In DNA form, the CDR3 reads TGCGCCAGGCCGGGTTCACCCCTCCACTTT.

The chain combines TRBV7-6 with TRBJ1-1; D not resolved. Per the germline V gene, CDR1 is SGHVS and CDR2 is FNYEAQ. Trimming cost V 0 bases and J 4 bases, with 9 bases left between them. CDR3 length equals 14 residues. CDR3 bases: TGTGCCAGCAGCTTAGCGGTGAGCGGCACTGAAGCTTTCTTT. Encoded protein: CASSLAVSGTEAFF.